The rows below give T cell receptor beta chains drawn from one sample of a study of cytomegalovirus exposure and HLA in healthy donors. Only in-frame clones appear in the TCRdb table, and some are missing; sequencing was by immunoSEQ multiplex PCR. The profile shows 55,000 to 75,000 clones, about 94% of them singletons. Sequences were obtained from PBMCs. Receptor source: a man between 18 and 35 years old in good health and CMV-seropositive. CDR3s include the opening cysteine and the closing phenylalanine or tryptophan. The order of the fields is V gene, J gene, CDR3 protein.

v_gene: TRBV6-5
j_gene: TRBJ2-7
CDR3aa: CASSYRRGYEQYF

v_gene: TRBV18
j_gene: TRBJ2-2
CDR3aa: CASSPAGTGNTGELFF

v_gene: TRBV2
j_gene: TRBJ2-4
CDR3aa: CASTRGGFRGSEYF

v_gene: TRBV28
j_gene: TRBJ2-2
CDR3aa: CASSFPSWGRVRTGELFF

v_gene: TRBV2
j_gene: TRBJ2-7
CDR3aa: CASDRRRDSYEQYF

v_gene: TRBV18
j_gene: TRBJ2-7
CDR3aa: CASSRSGTDAYEQYF

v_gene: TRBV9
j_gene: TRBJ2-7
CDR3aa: CASSVDPQASSYEQYF

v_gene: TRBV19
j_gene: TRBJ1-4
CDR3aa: CASTYWTGETEKLFF

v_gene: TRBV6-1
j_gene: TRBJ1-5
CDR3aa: CASTTGGLGNQPQHF

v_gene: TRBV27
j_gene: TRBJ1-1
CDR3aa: CASSTPGNTEAFF

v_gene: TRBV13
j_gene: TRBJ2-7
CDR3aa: CASSRTGPTYEQYF

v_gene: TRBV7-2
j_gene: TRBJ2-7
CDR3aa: CASSLGQKVYLNEQYF

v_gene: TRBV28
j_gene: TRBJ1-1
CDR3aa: CASSLSGGITEAFF

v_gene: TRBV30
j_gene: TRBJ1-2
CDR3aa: CAWTGSYGYTF

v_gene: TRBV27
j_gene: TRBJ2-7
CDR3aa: CASSVTGVPFYEQYF

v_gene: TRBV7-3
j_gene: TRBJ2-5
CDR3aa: CASSLAGLQETQYF

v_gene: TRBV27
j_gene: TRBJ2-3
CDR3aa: CASRGTTPSTDTQYF

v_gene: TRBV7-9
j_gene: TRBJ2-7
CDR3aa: CASSLGDKLLTYEQYF

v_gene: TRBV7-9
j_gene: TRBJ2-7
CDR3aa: CASSLVKGTAYEQYF

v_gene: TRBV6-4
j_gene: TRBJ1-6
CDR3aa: CASSLEGTYNSPLHF

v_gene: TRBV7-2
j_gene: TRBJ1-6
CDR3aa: CASSFTWRTGGSYNSPLHF

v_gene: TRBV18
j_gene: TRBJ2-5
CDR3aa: CASSPTDKIQETQYF

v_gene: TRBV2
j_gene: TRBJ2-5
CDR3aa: CASSEVEQETQYF

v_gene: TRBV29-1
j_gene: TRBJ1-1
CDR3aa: CSVVGQGTTEAFF